Presented here are 31 T cell receptor beta chains from one specimen sequenced in a study of identical twins. One entry per CDR3 protein results from TCRdb running MiXCR on the 5' RACE reads. The data contain approximately 500,000 distinct CDR3 sequences, about 24% of them seen just once; the ten biggest clones take up 2.9%. The data also belong to a second study, concerning T cells expressing NK-cell markers.

Material for sequencing was CD4+ T cells sorted from blood. These receptor sequences come from a woman younger than 30 in good health.

The rearrangement uses TRBV24-1 and TRBJ2-3; TRBD1 agrees at 7 bases. CDR3 size: 13 residues. With V trimmed by 9 bases and J by 1 base, 3 bases remained unmatched. Germline-derived CDR1 and CDR2 are KGHDR and SFDVKD. The CDR3 region has the DNA TGTGCCACCCCCGACAGGGGCACAGATACGCAGTATTTT. It specifies CATPDRGTDTQYF.

The V gene is TRBV20-1, the J gene TRBJ2-1, with 7 bases identical to TRBD2. CDR3 size: 14 residues. The ends lost 6 bases at V and 4 bases at J; junction bases unmatched: 9. Germline lookup yields CDR1 DFQATT and CDR2 SNEGSKA (reference sequence). The DNA of the CDR3 is TGCAGTGCGCTGCGTTGGGGGGGATACAATGAGCAGTTCTTC. It is translated as CSALRWGGYNEQFF.

The chain is built from TRBV5-8 and TRBJ2-1; TRBD2 matches 10 bases. V trimming: 4 bases; J trimming: 7 bases; junction bases outside the gene matches: 8. This CDR3 comprises 15 residues. Germline V CDR1 and CDR2: SGHTS, YDEGEE. CDR3 residues: CASSLQRGGKNEQFF. The DNA of the CDR3 is TGTGCCAGCAGCCTCCAGCGGGGGGGCAAGAATGAGCAGTTCTTC.

The chain links TRBV30 to TRBJ2-3; D may be TRBD2 (5 bases). Germline V gene sequence: CDR1 GTSNPN, CDR2 SVGIG (reference sequence). The CDR3 extends over 16 amino acids. Trimming cost V 5 bases and J 0 bases, with 18 bases left between them. The chain's CDR3 is CAWALPGRTSTDTQYF. Here the CDR3 DNA reads TGTGCCTGGGCCCTACCGGGGAGAACCAGCACAGATACGCAGTATTTT. Together with reference TRBV30 and TRBJ2-3, the CDR3 gives the full variable domain: SQTIHQWPATLVQPVGSPLSLECTVEGTSNPNLYWYRQAAGRGLQLLFYSVGIGQISSEVPQNLSASRPQDRQFILSSKKLLLSDSGFYLCAWALPGRTSTDTQYFGPGTRLTVL.

The rearrangement joins TRBV12-3 or TRBV12-4 to TRBJ1-2; no clear D. This CDR3 is built from 13 residues. V dropped 5 bases and J dropped 4 bases, with 11 bases sitting between them. CDR3 protein: CASSPQVGYGYTF. The CDR3 DNA reads as TGTGCCAGCAGTCCCCAGGTTGGCTATGGCTACACCTTC.

This clonotype was counted at least ten times. V is TRBV20-1 and J is TRBJ2-1; TRBD2 is a possible D gene (6 bases). The CDR3 covers 15 residues. CDR1 and CDR2 from the germline V gene are DFQATT and SNEGSKA (reference sequence). V was shortened by 1 base and J by 6 bases, with 16 bases between the two germline ends. The chain's CDR3 is CSARGEVTFANEQFF. The DNA for the CDR3 is TGCAGTGCTAGAGGGGAGGTTACCTTCGCCAATGAGCAGTTCTTC.

There are a few counts of this clonotype. The chain employs TRBV7-2 and TRBJ2-3, with 8 bases fitting TRBD2. V shed 5 bases and J 4 bases; nucleotides not matched to a gene: 2. The length of the CDR3 is 13 residues. The V gene's germline CDR1 is SGHTA and CDR2 FQGNSA. DNA for the CDR3: TGTGCCAGCAGCACGGGGGGGCCAGATACGCAGTATTTT. It specifies CASSTGGPDTQYF.

The sample holds a few counts of this clonotype. The rearrangement links TRBV7-9 to TRBJ2-3; 12 nucleotides match TRBD2. The CDR3 contains 15 residues. With V trimmed by 10 bases and J by 3 bases, 8 bases remained unmatched. The germline CDR1 and CDR2 sequences are SEHNR and FQNEAQ (reference sequence). In DNA, the CDR3 is TGTGCCACCACCCCGACTAGCGGGGGTACAGATACGCAGTATTTT. Translation: CATTPTSGGTDTQYF.

The gene calls are TRBV29-1 and TRBJ1-2; 7 bases fit TRBD1. V dropped 7 bases and J dropped 4; count of bases not matched to a gene: 15. Germline CDR1 is SQVTM and CDR2 is ANQGSEA. The CDR3 sequence is 15 residues long. The CDR3 DNA is TGCAGCGCCCGGCAGAGGGGGCAAATCGGCTATGGCTACACCTTC. As protein: CSARQRGQIGYGYTF.

The chain recombines TRBV29-1 with TRBJ2-4; TRBD1 is a possible D gene (7 bases). V was shortened by 1 base and J by 6 bases, with 13 bases between the two germline ends. The CDR3 spans 14 residues. Germline assignment: CDR1 SQVTM and CDR2 ANQGSEA. CDR3 sequence reads: CSVEGRQGGNIQYF. The CDR3, as DNA: TGCAGCGTTGAAGGTCGACAGGGAGGAAACATTCAGTACTTC.

The table lists this clonotype with a few counts. The rearrangement joins TRBV12-3 or TRBV12-4 to TRBJ2-7; TRBD2 aligns across 11 bases. This CDR3 comprises 16 residues. J was trimmed by 2 bases and V by 4 bases; bases with no gene match: 7. CDR3 residues: CASSSGPSGGPYEQYF. The CDR3, as DNA: TGTGCCAGCAGTTCCGGACCTAGCGGGGGGCCCTACGAGCAGTACTTC.

This clonotype occurred a few times. The chain combines TRBV5-1 with TRBJ2-1; 11 bases are shared with TRBD2. The CDR3 sequence is 14 residues long. Germline CDR1 SGHRS, CDR2 YFSETQ. V dropped 7 bases and J dropped 8; count of bases not matched to a gene: 8. CDR3 coding DNA: TGCGCCAGCCGTTTAGCGGGAGGGTTAGATGAGCAGTTCTTC. Translation: CASRLAGGLDEQFF.

This sequence joins TRBV7-6 and TRBJ2-5; weak D call: TRBD2 (6 bases). This CDR3 region has 14 residues. The V end lost 3 bases, the J end lost 5 bases, and 13 bases lay between the germline ends. Per the germline V gene, CDR1 is SGHVS and CDR2 is FNYEAQ. The CDR3 region has the DNA TGTGCCAGCAGCTTCACCCAGGGAGGTGAGACCCAGTACTTC. Encoded protein: CASSFTQGGETQYF.

CDR3 DNA: TGCGCCAGCAGCTTGATTCAGGGGGGGTCTGAGACCCAGTACTTC. Its translation is CASSLIQGGSETQYF. The chain couples TRBV5-1 to TRBJ2-5; D is possibly TRBD1 or TRBD2 (7 bases each). Trimming took 1 base from V and 5 from J, leaving 15 bases between them. The CDR3 spans 15 residues. CDR1 SGHRS and CDR2 YFSETQ come from the germline V gene.

There are a few counts of this clonotype. In nucleotides, the CDR3 is TGCGCCAGCAGTTCATTGACAGGGGGCTATGGCTACACCTTC. It yields the protein CASSSLTGGYGYTF. V and J are TRBV5-1 and TRBJ1-2, with 9 bases matching TRBD1. The CDR3 is 14 residues long. With V trimmed by 5 bases and J by 4 bases, 6 bases remained unmatched. From germline, CDR1 is SGHRS and CDR2 YFSETQ.

This clonotype was counted between two and nine times. V gene TRBV4-3 combines with J gene TRBJ2-2, with 7 bases matching TRBD2. The ends lost 4 bases at V and 0 bases at J; junction bases unmatched: 8. Looked up from germline, CDR1 is LGHNA and CDR2 is YSLEER. The CDR3 has 17 amino acids. The CDR3 DNA is TGCGCCAGCAGCCCTCGAGCGGCGGGGGCGAACACCGGGGAGCTGTTTTTT. Translation: CASSPRAAGANTGELFF.

The genes are TRBV7-8 and TRBJ2-3, with 10 nucleotides matching TRBD2. Per the germline V gene, CDR1 is SGHVS and CDR2 is FQNEAQ. The V gene end was trimmed by 3 bases and the J gene end by 8 bases; junction bases not matched to a gene: 8. The CDR3 is made up of 15 amino acids. The CDR3 region is CASSLGSGRLATQYF. CDR3 nucleotide sequence: TGTGCCAGCAGCTTGGGTAGCGGGAGGCTGGCTACGCAGTATTTT.

This chain connects TRBV20-1 to TRBJ2-3; 9 positions match TRBD2. CDR3 size: 14 residues. Germline V CDR1 and CDR2: DFQATT, SNEGSKA (reference sequence). Trimming at V came to 6 bases and at J to 4 bases, leaving 8 bases not matched to a gene. The CDR3: CSAMAGGPSDTQYF. The DNA for the CDR3 is TGCAGTGCCATGGCGGGGGGGCCTTCAGATACGCAGTATTTT.

This sequence joins TRBV5-1 and TRBJ2-3; the match to TRBD2 covers 10 bases. The CDR3 extends over 14 amino acids. V trimming: 3 bases; J trimming: 6 bases; junction bases outside the gene matches: 4. Germline assignment: CDR1 SGHRS and CDR2 YFSETQ. The CDR3 protein is CASSWGGLADTQYF. The CDR3 coding sequence is TGCGCCAGCAGCTGGGGGGGACTAGCGGATACGCAGTATTTT.

This clonotype showed up just a few times. The chain is built from TRBV5-1 and TRBJ2-2; D perhaps matches TRBD1 (6 bases). V lost 0 bases and J lost 3, with 9 bases in between. The CDR3 covers 15 residues. The V gene's germline CDR1 is SGHRS and CDR2 YFSETQ. This chain's CDR3 is CASSLGRGYTGELFF. The DNA for the CDR3 is TGCGCCAGCAGCTTGGGCAGGGGTTACACCGGGGAGCTGTTTTTT.

V is TRBV4-3 and J is TRBJ2-7; no definite D call. The CDR3 consists of 13 residues. Trimming pared 3 bases from V and 4 bases from J, leaving 10 bases between. The germline gives CDR1 LGHNA, CDR2 YSLEER. CDR3 amino acids: CASSQQEGYEQYF. The CDR3 DNA reads TGCGCCAGCAGCCAGCAAGAAGGGTACGAGCAGTACTTC.

Only a few counts were recorded for this clonotype. The rearrangement joins TRBV7-3 to TRBJ2-7; perhaps TRBD1 as D (5 bases). Trimming pared 5 bases from V and 6 bases from J, leaving 17 bases between. CDR3 length: 14 amino acids. The germline V gene has CDR1 SGHTA and CDR2 FQGTGA. The CDR3 DNA follows: TGTGCCAGCAGCACCCAGGGAAACGCGCGCGAGCAGTACTTC. Translated: CASSTQGNAREQYF.

This rearrangement joins TRBV5-1 to TRBJ2-1; D possibly corresponds to TRBD1 (6 bases). Trimming removed 4 bases from V and 3 bases from J, with 8 bases in between. The CDR3 loop spans 13 amino acids. CDR1 is SGHRS, CDR2 YFSETQ, per germline. The CDR3 sequence: CASSVQGYNEQFF. In DNA form, the CDR3 reads TGCGCCAGCAGCGTACAGGGCTACAATGAGCAGTTCTTC. The whole variable domain, remainder taken from reference TRBV5-1 and TRBJ2-1, is KAGVTQTPRYLIKTRGQQVTLSCSPISGHRSVSWYQQTPGQGLQFLFEYFSETQRNKGNFPGRFSGRQFSNSRSEMNVSTLELGDSALYLCASSVQGYNEQFFGPGTRLTVL.

The rearrangement links TRBV10-1 to TRBJ2-2; maybe TRBD1 (5 bases). The CDR3 extends over 11 amino acids. The V gene's germline CDR1 is WNHNN and CDR2 SYGVQD (reference sequence). The V and J ends lost 5 bases and 12 bases respectively, with 10 bases between them. CDR3 residues: CASSPDSQLFF. The CDR3 region has the DNA TGCGCCAGCAGTCCTGACAGCCAGCTGTTTTTT.

The V call is TRBV5-1, the J call TRBJ2-7; the D gene is possibly TRBD2 (6 bases). The CDR3 consists of 20 residues. Germline values: CDR1 SGHRS, CDR2 YFSETQ. The germline V and J ends were trimmed by 0 bases and 0 bases, with 25 bases remaining between them. Written as DNA, the CDR3 is TGCGCCAGCAGCTTGGGTGGTCTAGGTCGTTTCGGGGGATACTCCTACGAGCAGTACTTC. Translation: CASSLGGLGRFGGYSYEQYF.

This clonotype was picked up a small number of times. CDR3 in DNA: TGTGCCAGCAGTTACTCGGCAGAAAGTGGCTACACCTTC. Its protein is CASSYSAESGYTF. This chain connects TRBV6-5 to TRBJ1-2; D call uncertain. Per the germline V gene, CDR1 is MNHEY and CDR2 is SVGAGI. CDR3 size: 13 residues. V was shortened by 0 bases and J by 7 bases, with 9 bases between the two germline ends.

The genes are TRBV7-2 and TRBJ2-7; a weak D match, TRBD1 (6 bases). Trimming removed 0 bases from V and 5 bases from J, with 17 bases in between. This CDR3 contains 16 residues. Germline V gene lookup returns CDR1 SGHTA and CDR2 FQGNSA. The DNA for the CDR3 is TGTGCCAGCAGCTTAGCGTCAGGGGCAATTATCCACGAGCAGTACTTC. Its protein is CASSLASGAIIHEQYF. Based on the CDR3 plus reference TRBV7-2 and TRBJ2-7, the full variable domain is GAGVSQSPSNKVTEKGKDVELRCDPISGHTALYWYRQSLGQGLEFLIYFQGNSAPDKSGLPSDRFSAERTGGSVSTLTIQRTQQEDSAVYLCASSLASGAIIHEQYFGPGTRLTVT.

This clonotype was detected a few times. The genes are TRBV12-3 or TRBV12-4 and TRBJ1-2; D call uncertain. The CDR3 contains 13 residues. V lost 3 bases to trimming and J lost 9 bases, with 14 bases between them. The CDR3 sequence: CASSLRARDSYTF. In DNA form, the CDR3 reads TGTGCCAGCAGTTTGAGGGCCCGGGATAGCTACACCTTC.

This clonotype has more than one count but fewer than ten. The chain uses TRBV20-1 and TRBJ2-5; no firm D call. Germline CDR1 is DFQATT and CDR2 is SNEGSKA (reference sequence). This CDR3 has 12 amino acids. In nucleotides, the CDR3 is TGCAGCGGCCAGACGTACCAAGAGACCCAGTACTTC. The encoded protein is CSGQTYQETQYF.

This clonotype was counted only a few times. This sequence joins TRBV29-1 and TRBJ2-1; the D gene is possibly TRBD1 (6 bases). The CDR3 has 10 residues. Trimming shortened V by 8 bases and J by 10 bases, and 12 bases separated the two germline ends. Germline CDR1 is SQVTM and CDR2 is ANQGSEA. The CDR3 DNA reads TGCAGCATACAGGGCCGGGAGCAGTTCTTC. It specifies CSIQGREQFF.

The table lists this clonotype with a few counts. The chain is built from TRBV9 and TRBJ1-5; the D is unclear. V lost 0 bases and J lost 2, with 9 bases in between. The CDR3 totals 15 residues. From germline, CDR1 is SGDLS and CDR2 YYNGEE. This CDR3 reads CASSVGPLGNQPQHF. In DNA, the CDR3 is TGTGCCAGCAGCGTAGGCCCTCTAGGCAATCAGCCCCAGCATTTT.